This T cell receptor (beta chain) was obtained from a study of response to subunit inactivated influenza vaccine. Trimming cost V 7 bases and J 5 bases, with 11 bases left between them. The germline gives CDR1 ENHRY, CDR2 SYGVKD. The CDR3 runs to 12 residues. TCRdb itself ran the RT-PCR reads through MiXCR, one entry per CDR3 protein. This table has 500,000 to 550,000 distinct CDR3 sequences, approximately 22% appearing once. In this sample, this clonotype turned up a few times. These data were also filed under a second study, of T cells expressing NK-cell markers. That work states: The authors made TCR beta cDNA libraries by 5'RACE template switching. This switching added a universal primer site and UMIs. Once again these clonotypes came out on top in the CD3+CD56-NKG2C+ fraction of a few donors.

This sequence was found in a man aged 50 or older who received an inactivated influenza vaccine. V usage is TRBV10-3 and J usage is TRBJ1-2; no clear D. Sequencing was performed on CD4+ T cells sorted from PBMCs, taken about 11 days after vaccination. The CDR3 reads CAITPDQYGYTF. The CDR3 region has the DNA TGTGCCATCACCCCAGACCAGTATGGCTACACCTTC.